One TCR beta chain is described in this entry. Its matching antigen is unknown. The PCR was carried out with 60 Vbeta primers and 13 Jbeta primers. TCRdb keeps only in-frame clones here, not all; method: immunoSEQ multiplex PCR. Its clone listing holds about 140,000 clones. This sample stems from a study of cytomegalovirus exposure and HLA in healthy donors. With 5 bases removed from V and 2 bases from J, the gap between germline ends came to 11 bases. The CDR3 runs to 14 residues. Germline CDR1 and CDR2: SEHNR and FQNEAQ (reference sequence). Whole-study findings and limits: Immune exposure was documented only through CMV serostatus. A later analysis showed that HLA-associated TCR beta chains had undergone more clonal expansion than equally common others.

The V call is TRBV7-9, the J call TRBJ2-3; D may be TRBD1 (5 bases). This clonotype was obtained from a woman aged 18-29 years in good health and CMV-seronegative. The sample consisted of PBMCs. The CDR3 spells CASSPTTATDTQYF. The CDR3, as DNA: TGTGCCAGCAGCCCAACGACAGCCACAGATACGCAGTATTTT.